These 4 T cell receptor beta chains came from one sample sequenced in a study of T cell responses to AZD1222 COVID-19 vaccine. Profiling relied on immunoSEQ multiplex PCR, and the TCRdb table lists in-frame clones only, not all of them. The table lists some 150,000 clones. Specimen: peripheral blood. Every receptor here comes from an adult in good health.

V gene TRBV28 combines with J gene TRBJ2-1; TRBD1 agrees at 8 bases. The CDR3 contains 15 residues. Germline CDR1 reads MDHEN; CDR2 reads SYDVKM. Trimming cost V 8 bases and J 0 bases; bases outside gene matches: 6. The CDR3 sequence is CASLGQESSYNEQFF. DNA for the CDR3: TGTGCCAGCTTGGGACAGGAGAGCTCCTACAATGAGCAGTTCTTC.

The J gene is TRBJ1-2, the V gene TRBV5-8; maybe TRBD1 (5 bases). The CDR3 extends over 13 amino acids. The V gene's germline CDR1 is SGHTS and CDR2 YDEGEE. Trimming took 4 bases from V and 4 from J, leaving 11 bases between them. The CDR3 is CASSRDRGYGYTF. In DNA form, the CDR3 reads TGTGCCAGCAGCCGGGACCGAGGCTATGGCTACACCTTC.

The chain joins TRBV7-2 to TRBJ1-2; possible D gene TRBD1, 5 bases. Germline values: CDR1 SGHTA, CDR2 FQGNSA. The CDR3 consists of 14 residues. The ends were cut back, 7 bases at V and 7 bases at J, with 19 bases in the middle. As DNA, the CDR3 is TGTGCCAGCACCGAGCTGCCTTCTAGGGGTGGCTACACCTTC. Its protein is CASTELPSRGGYTF.

The chain links TRBV7-6 to TRBJ2-1; 10 nucleotides line up with TRBD1. Germline trimming cut 5 bases from V and 6 bases from J; bases unmatched to any gene: 7. The CDR3 contains 15 residues. Germline V CDR1 and CDR2: SGHVS, FNYEAQ. The CDR3 loop is CASSLRTGGSNEQFF. DNA for the CDR3: TGTGCCAGCAGCCTCCGGACAGGGGGTTCCAATGAGCAGTTCTTC.